This T cell receptor beta chain was found in a study of control samples from healthy donors and cancer patients. The germline V and J ends were trimmed by 7 bases and 3 bases, with 22 bases remaining between them. Germline V gene data show CDR1 as MNHEY and CDR2 as SMNVEV (reference sequence). The CDR3 is made up of 16 amino acids. Generated by immunoSEQ multiplex PCR, the TCRdb table keeps only in-frame clones and is missing some. The sample has about 150,000 clones, 90% to 95% seen once. The sequenced sample consisted of PBMCs. The chain recombines TRBV27 with TRBJ2-7, with D tentatively TRBD1 (6 bases). The receptor comes from a man aged 60 to 69 with colorectal cancer. CDR3 in amino acids: CASTQTPGHLFYEQYF. The CDR3 DNA sequence: TGTGCCAGCACCCAAACGCCGGGACACCTATTCTACGAGCAGTACTTC.